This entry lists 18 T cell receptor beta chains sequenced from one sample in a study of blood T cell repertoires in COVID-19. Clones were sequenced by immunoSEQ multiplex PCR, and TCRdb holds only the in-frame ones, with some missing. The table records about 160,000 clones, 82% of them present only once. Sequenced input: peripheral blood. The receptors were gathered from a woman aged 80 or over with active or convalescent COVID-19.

CDR3 amino acids: CASSPEGRAVQYF. DNA for the CDR3: TGTGCCAGCTCACCAGAAGGCAGGGCTGTGCAGTACTTC. This chain uses TRBV18 with TRBJ2-7; TRBD1 is a possible D gene (5 bases). The CDR3 has 13 residues. V was pared by 2 bases and J by 9 bases, with 14 bases between. Germline V gene sequence: CDR1 KGHSH, CDR2 LQKENI.

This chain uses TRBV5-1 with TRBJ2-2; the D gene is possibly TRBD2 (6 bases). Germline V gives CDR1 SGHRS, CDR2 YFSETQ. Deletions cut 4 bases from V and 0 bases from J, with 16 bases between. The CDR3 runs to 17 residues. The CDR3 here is CASSLGGGASNTGELFF. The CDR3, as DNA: TGCGCCAGCAGCCTGGGAGGTGGGGCATCGAACACCGGGGAGCTGTTTTTT.

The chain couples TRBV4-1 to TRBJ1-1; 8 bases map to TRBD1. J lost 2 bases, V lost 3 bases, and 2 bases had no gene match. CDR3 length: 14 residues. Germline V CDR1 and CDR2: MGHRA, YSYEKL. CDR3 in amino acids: CASSQGQDNTEAFF. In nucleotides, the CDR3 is TGCGCCAGCAGCCAGGGACAGGATAACACTGAAGCTTTCTTT.

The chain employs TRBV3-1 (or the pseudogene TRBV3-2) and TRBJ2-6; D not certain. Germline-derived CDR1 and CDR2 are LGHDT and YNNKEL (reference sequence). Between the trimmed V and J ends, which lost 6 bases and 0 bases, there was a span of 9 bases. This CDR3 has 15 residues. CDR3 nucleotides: TGTGCCAGCAGAACATCCGTCTCTGGGGCCAACGTCCTGACTTTC. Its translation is CASRTSVSGANVLTF.

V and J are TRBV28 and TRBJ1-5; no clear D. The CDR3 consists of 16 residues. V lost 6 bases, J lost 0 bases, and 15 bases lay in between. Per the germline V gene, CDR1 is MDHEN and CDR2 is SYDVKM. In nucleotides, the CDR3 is TGTGCCAGCAGGGATAGCGGAGGGTTTAGCAATCAGCCCCAGCATTTT. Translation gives CASRDSGGFSNQPQHF.

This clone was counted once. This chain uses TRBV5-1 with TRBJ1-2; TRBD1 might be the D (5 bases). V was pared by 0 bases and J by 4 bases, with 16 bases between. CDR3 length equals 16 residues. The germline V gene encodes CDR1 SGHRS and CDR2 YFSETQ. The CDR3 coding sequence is TGCGCCAGCAGCTTGGAGGCAGGGAGGGTTGGCTATGGCTACACCTTC. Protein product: CASSLEAGRVGYGYTF.

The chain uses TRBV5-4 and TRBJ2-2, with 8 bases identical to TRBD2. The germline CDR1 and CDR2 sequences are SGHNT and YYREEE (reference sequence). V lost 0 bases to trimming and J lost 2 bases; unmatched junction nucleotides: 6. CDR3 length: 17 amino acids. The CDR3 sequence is CASSLGIAGINTGELFF. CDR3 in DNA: TGTGCCAGCAGCTTGGGGATAGCGGGAATAAACACCGGGGAGCTGTTTTTT.

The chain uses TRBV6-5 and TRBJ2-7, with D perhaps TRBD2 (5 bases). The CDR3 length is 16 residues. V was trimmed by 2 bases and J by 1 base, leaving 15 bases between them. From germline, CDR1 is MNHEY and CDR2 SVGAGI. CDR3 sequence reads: CASSYPVVGGSYEQYF. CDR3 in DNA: TGTGCCAGCAGTTACCCCGTCGTCGGCGGGTCCTACGAGCAGTACTTC.

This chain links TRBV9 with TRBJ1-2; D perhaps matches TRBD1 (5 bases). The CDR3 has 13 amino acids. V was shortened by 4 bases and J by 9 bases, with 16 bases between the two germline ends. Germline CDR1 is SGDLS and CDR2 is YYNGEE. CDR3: CASSPGEGWRYTF. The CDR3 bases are TGTGCCAGCAGCCCGGGGGAGGGCTGGCGCTACACCTTC. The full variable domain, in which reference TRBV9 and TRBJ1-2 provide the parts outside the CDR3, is DSGVTQTPKHLITATGQRVTLRCSPRSGDLSVYWYQQSLDQGLQFLIQYYNGEERAKGNILERFSAQQFPDLHSELNLSSLELGDSALYFCASSPGEGWRYTFGSGTRLTVV.

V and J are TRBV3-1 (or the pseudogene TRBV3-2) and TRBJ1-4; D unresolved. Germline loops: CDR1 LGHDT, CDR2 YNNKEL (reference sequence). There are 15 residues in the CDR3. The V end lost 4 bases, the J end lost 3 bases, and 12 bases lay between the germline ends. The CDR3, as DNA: TGTGCCAGCAGCCCCTACGCGGGGTCTAATGAAAAACTGTTTTTT. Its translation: CASSPYAGSNEKLFF.

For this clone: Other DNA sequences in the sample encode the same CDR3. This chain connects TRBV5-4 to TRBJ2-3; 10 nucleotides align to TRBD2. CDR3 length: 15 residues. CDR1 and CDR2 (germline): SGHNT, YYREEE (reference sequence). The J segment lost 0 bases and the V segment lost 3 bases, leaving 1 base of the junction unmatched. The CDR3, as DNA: TGTGCCAGCAGCTCGACTAGCGGGAGCACAGATACGCAGTATTTT. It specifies CASSSTSGSTDTQYF.

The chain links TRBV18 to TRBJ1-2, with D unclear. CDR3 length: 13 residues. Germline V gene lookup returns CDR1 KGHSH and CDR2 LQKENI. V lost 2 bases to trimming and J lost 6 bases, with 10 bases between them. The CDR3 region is CASSPSEVDGYTF. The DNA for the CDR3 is TGTGCCAGCTCACCATCGGAGGTTGATGGCTACACCTTC. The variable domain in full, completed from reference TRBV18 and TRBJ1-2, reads NAGVMQNPRHLVRRRGQEARLRCSPMKGHSHVYWYRQLPEEGLKFMVYLQKENIIDESGMPKERFSAEFPKEGPSILRIQQVVRGDSAAYFCASSPSEVDGYTFGSGTRLTVV.

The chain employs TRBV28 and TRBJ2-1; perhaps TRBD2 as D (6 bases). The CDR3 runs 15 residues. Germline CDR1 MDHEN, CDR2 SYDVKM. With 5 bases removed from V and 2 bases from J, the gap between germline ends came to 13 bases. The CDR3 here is CASSESGGAYNEQFF. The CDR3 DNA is TGTGCCAGCAGTGAGAGCGGAGGGGCCTACAATGAGCAGTTCTTC. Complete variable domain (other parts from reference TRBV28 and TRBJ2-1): DVKVTQSSRYLVKRTGEKVFLECVQDMDHENMFWYRQDPGLGLRLIYFSYDVKMKEKGDIPEGYSVSREKKERFSLILESASTNQTSMYLCASSESGGAYNEQFFGPGTRLTVL.

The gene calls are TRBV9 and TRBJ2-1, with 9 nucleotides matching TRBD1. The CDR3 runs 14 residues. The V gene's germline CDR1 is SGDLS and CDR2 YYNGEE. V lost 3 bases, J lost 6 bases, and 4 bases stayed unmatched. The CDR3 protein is CASSARDRVNEQFF. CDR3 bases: TGTGCCAGCAGCGCAAGGGACAGGGTCAATGAGCAGTTCTTC.

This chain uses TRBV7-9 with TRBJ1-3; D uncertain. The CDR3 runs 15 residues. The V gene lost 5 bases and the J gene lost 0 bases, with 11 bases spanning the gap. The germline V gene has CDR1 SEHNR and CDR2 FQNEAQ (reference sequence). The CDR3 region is CASSHTGSSGNTIYF. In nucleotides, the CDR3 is TGTGCCAGCAGCCATACCGGTAGCTCTGGAAACACCATATATTTT.

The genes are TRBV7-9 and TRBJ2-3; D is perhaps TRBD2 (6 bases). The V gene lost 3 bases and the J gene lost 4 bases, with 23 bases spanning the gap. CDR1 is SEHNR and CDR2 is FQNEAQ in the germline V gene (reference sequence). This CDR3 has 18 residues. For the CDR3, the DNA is TGTGCCAGCAGCTTCGAGGGAGGACTCCGTCGGGGCTCAGATACGCAGTATTTT. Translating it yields CASSFEGGLRRGSDTQYF.

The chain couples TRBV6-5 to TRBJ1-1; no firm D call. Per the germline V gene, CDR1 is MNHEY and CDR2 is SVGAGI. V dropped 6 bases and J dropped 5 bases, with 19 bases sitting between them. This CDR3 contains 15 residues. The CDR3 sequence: CASRQFRVLHTEAFF. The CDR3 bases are TGTGCCAGCAGGCAATTCCGGGTCCTACATACTGAAGCTTTCTTT.

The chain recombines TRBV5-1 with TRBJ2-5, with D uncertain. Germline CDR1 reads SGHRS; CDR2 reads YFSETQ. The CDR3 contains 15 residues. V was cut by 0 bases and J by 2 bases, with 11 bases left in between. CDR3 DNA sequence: TGCGCCAGCAGCTTGGTCGTGGCCCTTCAAGAGACCCAGTACTTC. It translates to CASSLVVALQETQYF.